A selection of T cell receptor beta chains follows, all from one sample in a study of cytomegalovirus exposure and HLA in healthy donors. The method was immunoSEQ multiplex PCR; TCRdb's version includes in-frame clones alone and lacks a portion of them. Here the sample spans approximately 150,000 clones, about four fifths being singletons. Sequenced sample: PBMCs. Receptor source: a man aged 35-49 years in good health and CMV-seronegative. Each CDR3 is given with its conserved first and last residue. Each record gives: D gene, V gene, clone size, J gene, CDR3 DNA, CDR3 protein. The D gene is left open where the match is weak. Clone size is stated in some rows and not others, as once, few, many or a class when expanded.

TRBD2	TRBV7-2	-	TRBJ2-1	TGTGCCAGCAGCCGATCCAATAGTTGGGCTAGCGGATCCGTTGAGCAGTTCTTC	CASSRSNSWASGSVEQFF
TRBD1	TRBV5-8	-	TRBJ1-3	TGTGCCAGCAGACACGTAGACAGGGGGAGAAACACCATATATTTT	CASRHVDRGRNTIYF
-	TRBV10-3	-	TRBJ2-1	TGTGCCATCAAGGAGGACTCTAAGGATGAGCAGTTCTTC	CAIKEDSKDEQFF
-	TRBV9	-	TRBJ1-1	TGTGCCAGCAGCGTAGCAGGTGGGAGGGGTAGTACTGAAGCTTTCTTT	CASSVAGGRGSTEAFF
-	TRBV7-2	-	TRBJ1-5	TGTGCCAGCAGCGCGTCGGACACAAGAAATCAGCCCCAGCATTTT	CASSASDTRNQPQHF
TRBD1	TRBV11-3	-	TRBJ2-2	TGTGCCAGCAGCTTTACGACAGGGTTTGTGGGACCGAACACCGGGGAGCTGTTTTTT	CASSFTTGFVGPNTGELFF
TRBD1	TRBV5-1	-	TRBJ2-7	TGCGCCAGCAGCTGGTTGTTCCCGGGACAGGGTAACGACGAGCAGTACTTC	CASSWLFPGQGNDEQYF
TRBD2	TRBV7-9	-	TRBJ2-5	TGTGCCAGCAGCTCAGTACTAGCGGCACAAGAGACCCAGTACTTC	CASSSVLAAQETQYF
TRBD1	TRBV4-1	few	TRBJ1-3	TGCGCCAGCAGCCAAGCGGACAGGGGAAACACCATATATTTT	CASSQADRGNTIYF
-	TRBV19	-	TRBJ2-1	TGTGCCAGTAGTACACCCCAGGGGTATGAGCAGTTCTTC	CASSTPQGYEQFF
TRBD1	TRBV7-6	-	TRBJ2-2	TGTGCCAGCAGTCGAAGCCGGGACAGGGCCAAATCGAACACCGGGGAGCTGTTTTTT	CASSRSRDRAKSNTGELFF
-	TRBV4-2	-	TRBJ1-1	TGTGCCAGCAGCCAATCTAGGAACACTGAAGCTTTCTTT	CASSQSRNTEAFF
TRBD1	TRBV9	-	TRBJ1-1	TGTGCCAGCAGCCCCTCGGACAGGGAAGCTTTCTTT	CASSPSDREAFF
-	TRBV6-5	-	TRBJ2-7	TGTGCCAGCAGTTACACCTACCGTCCAGGATGGTACGAGCAGTACTTC	CASSYTYRPGWYEQYF
-	TRBV4-1	-	TRBJ1-2	TGCGCCAGCAGCCAAGATCGATTTTGGAGCCGGGGGTCCTATGGCTACACCTTC	CASSQDRFWSRGSYGYTF
TRBD1	TRBV10-3	-	TRBJ1-1	TGTGCCATCAGGGATGACAGGGGCACTGAAGCTTTCTTT	CAIRDDRGTEAFF
TRBD2	TRBV4-2	-	TRBJ2-3	TGTGCCAGCAGCCAGAGGACTAGCGGGGGTGGAGATACGCAGTATTTT	CASSQRTSGGGDTQYF
TRBD1	TRBV19	-	TRBJ2-1	TGTGCCAGCACCGGGACAGGGGGGAGTATGCCGTTCTTC	CASTGTGGSMPFF
-	TRBV10-2	-	TRBJ2-1	TGCGCCAGCAAAACGGGAACCTACAATGAGCAGTTCTTC	CASKTGTYNEQFF
TRBD1	TRBV27	few	TRBJ2-7	TGTGCCAGCAGAAAGGGGACAGGGGGCGGCGAGCAGTACTTC	CASRKGTGGGEQYF
TRBD1	TRBV10-3	-	TRBJ2-1	TGTGCCATCAGTGAACCGACAGGGGGCGGATACAATGAGCAGTTCTTC	CAISEPTGGGYNEQFF
TRBD1	TRBV2	-	TRBJ2-7	TGTGCCAGCAGTACCCCGAAGACAGGGGGCTTTACCTACGAGCAGTACTTC	CASSTPKTGGFTYEQYF
TRBD1	TRBV18	few	TRBJ1-5	TGTGCCAGCTCACCCCAGGGGGATAGTCAGCCCCAGCATTTT	CASSPQGDSQPQHF
TRBD1	TRBV7-9	-	TRBJ1-5	TGTGCCAGCAGCTCTGGACAGGGGAGCAATCAGCCCCAGCATTTT	CASSSGQGSNQPQHF
TRBD2	TRBV6-5	few	TRBJ2-3	TGTGCCAGCAGTTACCTTGCCCAGCGGGGGGGAGATACGCAGTATTTT	CASSYLAQRGGDTQYF
-	TRBV5-4	-	TRBJ2-3	TGTGCCAGCAGCCCGGGACTTAGCAGCACAGATACGCAGTATTTT	CASSPGLSSTDTQYF
-	TRBV2	once	TRBJ2-7	TGTGCCAGCATGGGGCGGAACTACGAGCAGTACTTC	CASMGRNYEQYF